A selection of T cell receptor beta chains follows, all from one sample in a study of OX40 agonist ivuxolimab in advanced cancers. Sequenced by immunoSEQ multiplex PCR; TCRdb stores in-frame clones only, minus some. The sample records about 69,000 clones, around 91% being singletons. The specimen comprised CD4+ or CD8+ T cells sorted from blood, sampled in a trial of the OX40 agonist ivuxolimab. The receptors here all came from an adult with an advanced solid tumor such as melanoma, head and neck, liver or kidney cancer. Each CDR3 is given without its conserved first and last residue.

TRBJ1-4 | TRBV28 | ASRDGPAENEKLF
TRBJ2-1 | TRBV18 | ASSPSGYGDEQF
TRBJ1-6 | TRBV7-9 | ASSLEPGARPNSPLH
TRBJ2-3 | TRBV25-1 | ASSEIVSGADTQY
TRBJ1-5 | TRBV9 | ASSVEGSNQPQH
TRBJ2-1 | TRBV10-3 | AISEPGLVSGNEQF
TRBJ2-1 | TRBV6-4 | ASSPLAGALNEQF
TRBJ2-7 | TRBV5-6 | ASSFWEAGSYEQY
TRBJ1-6 | TRBV9 | ASSVLPGLGPLH
TRBJ2-7 | TRBV6-5 | ASSYSTQGTYEQY
TRBJ2-1 | TRBV25-1 | ASSEGGLAYNEQF
TRBJ2-2 | TRBV7-2 | ASSFGINRPGDNTGELF
TRBJ2-5 | TRBV19 | ASSIWRETQY
TRBJ2-3 | TRBV6-1 | ASRSDNRGTDTQY
TRBJ1-5 | TRBV19 | ASSISVSGYSQPQH
TRBJ2-1 | TRBV18 | ASSPGLNNNEQF